Following are 12 T cell receptor beta chains from one sample sequenced in a study of post-analysis software for immune sequencing data. Study observations and caveats: The study found TRBV5-6, TRBV5-1 and TRBV20-1 among about five TRBV segments more frequent in patients than controls.

The TCR beta cDNA libraries contained unique molecular identifiers. From the PCR reads, TCRdb called clonotypes with MiXCR, one entry per CDR3 protein. This table has roughly 170,000 distinct CDR3 sequences, roughly 31% appearing once. No antigen is known for these receptors. The sequenced sample consisted of blood. Receptors originate from a girl aged 5-17 years with multiple sclerosis.

V gene TRBV5-1 combines with J gene TRBJ1-4, with D perhaps matching TRBD1 (5 bases). This CDR3 comprises 15 residues. Germline V gives CDR1 SGHRS, CDR2 YFSETQ. V gave up 0 bases and J gave up 8 bases, with 14 bases separating them. The CDR3 sequence is CASSLATGVQEKLFF. The CDR3 DNA follows: TGCGCCAGCAGCTTGGCCACGGGGGTTCAAGAAAAACTGTTTTTT.

This clonotype was counted ten times or more. V and J are TRBV5-1 and TRBJ1-1, with no clear D. CDR3 length: 13 amino acids. Germline CDR1 and CDR2: SGHRS and YFSETQ. V was cut by 0 bases and J by 1 base, with 4 bases left in between. The CDR3 loop reads CASSLDRNTEAFF. The CDR3 DNA reads TGCGCCAGCAGCTTGGACAGGAACACTGAAGCTTTCTTT.

The chain couples TRBV5-1 to TRBJ1-5; no reliable D call. Germline lookup yields CDR1 SGHRS and CDR2 YFSETQ. The CDR3 runs 15 residues. Deletions cut 0 bases from V and 7 bases from J, with 14 bases between. The CDR3 sequence is CASSLASGPGQPQHF. The CDR3 DNA sequence: TGCGCCAGCAGCTTGGCTAGTGGGCCAGGACAGCCCCAGCATTTT.

The table lists this clonotype with a few counts. This sequence joins TRBV5-4 and TRBJ2-5; D is perhaps TRBD1 (5 bases). The end of the DNA aligns better with TRBJ2-7, so the J call may be wrong. This CDR3 spans 14 amino acids. In germline, CDR1 is SGHNT, CDR2 YYREEE (reference sequence). This CDR3 reads CASSFKGRVDEQYF. The CDR3 coding sequence is TGTGCCAGCAGCTTCAAGGGGCGAGTGGACGAGCAGTACTTC.

The CDR3 DNA follows: TGTGCCAGCAGCTCGGAGGCGGTCGCGTACGAGCAGTACGTC. It encodes CASSSEAVAYEQYV. The rearrangement joins TRBV7-8 to TRBJ2-7, with a tentative D call TRBD2 (5 bases). V gave up 4 bases and J gave up 4 bases, with 14 bases separating them. Germline V gene sequence: CDR1 SGHVS, CDR2 FQNEAQ. This CDR3 contains 14 residues.

With regard to this clonotype: It may be a read error: a sequence one base away is much more abundant. J is TRBJ1-5 and V is TRBV12-3 or TRBV12-4, with unresolved D. This CDR3 has 12 residues. Trimming removed 7 bases from V and 9 bases from J, with 13 bases in between. Here the CDR3 reads CASTWSDRPQHF. The CDR3 nucleotides are TGTGCCAGCACCTGGTCGGATCGGCCCCAGCATTTT.

This clonotype showed up many times. The chain couples TRBV7-6 to TRBJ2-7, with 8 bases identical to TRBD1. Trimming took 5 bases from V and 0 from J; bases not matched to a gene: 9. This CDR3 has 16 amino acids. The V gene's germline CDR1 is SGHVS and CDR2 FNYEAQ. This CDR3 reads CASSRQGQVNSYEQYF. The CDR3 DNA follows: TGTGCCAGCAGCCGTCAGGGACAGGTGAACTCCTACGAGCAGTACTTC.

This sequence joins TRBV7-2 and TRBJ1-2; the D is unclear. Per the germline V gene, CDR1 is SGHTA and CDR2 is FQGNSA. The CDR3 is 12 amino acids. The V end was cut by 7 bases, the J end by 7 bases, with 13 bases between. CDR3 protein: CASNSLLGGYTF. CDR3 coding DNA: TGTGCCAGCAACTCCCTCTTAGGTGGCTACACCTTC.

This chain connects TRBV7-2 to TRBJ2-1; the D is unclear. The germline V gene encodes CDR1 SGHTA and CDR2 FQGNSA. V gave up 3 bases and J gave up 3 bases, with 9 bases separating them. This CDR3 is 14 amino acids long. The CDR3 region is CASSLTRFYNEQFF. The CDR3 coding sequence is TGTGCCAGCAGCTTGACGCGGTTCTACAATGAGCAGTTCTTC. Combining the CDR3 with reference TRBV7-2 and TRBJ2-1 gives the whole variable domain GAGVSQSPSNKVTEKGKDVELRCDPISGHTALYWYRQSLGQGLEFLIYFQGNSAPDKSGLPSDRFSAERTGGSVSTLTIQRTQQEDSAVYLCASSLTRFYNEQFFGPGTRLTVL.

In its sample, this clonotype was seen many times. The chain recombines TRBV12-3 or TRBV12-4 with TRBJ2-5; the match to TRBD1 covers 7 bases. The CDR3 covers 14 residues. Trimming took 6 bases from V and 5 from J; bases not matched to a gene: 9. CDR3 bases: TGTGCCAGCAGGCCCCCGACAGGGCCGGAGACCCAGTACTTC. This translates into CASRPPTGPETQYF.

This clonotype appeared a few times. This sequence joins TRBV12-3 or TRBV12-4 and TRBJ1-1; 7 nucleotides agree with TRBD1. This CDR3 is 15 amino acids long. V lost 4 bases to trimming and J lost 1 base; unmatched junction nucleotides: 6. The DNA for the CDR3 is TGTGCCAGCAGTTACCCGACAGGGTCGAACACTGAAGCTTTCTTT. Residues: CASSYPTGSNTEAFF.

The rearrangement uses TRBV7-8 and TRBJ2-2; D gene unclear. This CDR3 is built from 14 residues. Trimming removed 2 bases at V and 0 bases at J, with 4 bases between. The V gene's germline CDR1 is SGHVS and CDR2 FQNEAQ. DNA of the CDR3: TGTGCCAGCAGCTTAAATCCGAACACCGGGGAGCTGTTTTTT. This gives the protein CASSLNPNTGELFF. Full variable domain (outside the CDR3, taken from reference TRBV7-8 and TRBJ2-2): GAGVSQSPRYKVAKRGQDVALRCDPISGHVSLFWYQQALGQGPEFLTYFQNEAQLDKSGLPSDRFFAERPEGSVSTLKIQRTQQEDSAVYLCASSLNPNTGELFFGEGSRLTVL.